This TCR beta chain was profiled in a study of blood T cell repertoires in COVID-19. V lost 10 bases to trimming and J lost 10 bases, with 14 bases between them. The germline V gene has CDR1 WNHNN and CDR2 SYGVQD (reference sequence). The CDR3 has 11 amino acids. The data were produced by immunoSEQ multiplex PCR, yet TCRdb's version contains in-frame clones alone and is incomplete. The data contain 250,000 or so clones, under 95% of them singletons. This clonotype originated in a man in his forties who had been exposed to COVID-19. The sample comprised PBMCs or T cells enriched from blood (not recorded which). The rearrangement links TRBV10-1 to TRBJ2-1, with D perhaps TRBD1 (6 bases). CDR3 nucleotide sequence: TGCGCCAAGACAGGTACCCCCGAGCAGTTCTTC. Its translation: CAKTGTPEQFF.